This T cell receptor beta chain was sequenced during a study of cytomegalovirus exposure and HLA in healthy donors (dated by TCRdb to about 2017). About the full investigation: An earlier analysis of 587 of the donors reported approximately 280 Gb of sequence data and some 110 million unique TCR beta sequences obtained from about 180 million T cells. An early release covering some 640 HLA-typed donors comprised about 320 gigabases of sequencing data and around 80 million unique TCR sequences. Of the roughly 400 genotyped donors, over 70% fell in the genetic ancestry cluster associated with self-reported Caucasian donors. The aim of the study was to test whether cataloging public T cell receptors could identify signatures of past pathogen exposure. The study profiled the T cell repertoires of more than 500 subjects by immunosequencing and related them to cytomegalovirus serostatus. Along with the roughly 700-subject first cohort, a separate validation cohort of over a hundred different subjects was used. To predict cytomegalovirus infection status, the study brought together high-throughput TCR immunosequencing, statistical association of individual TCRs with disease status, and machine learning. To study patterns of TCR occurrence, a later analysis re-analyzed previously published TCR beta repertoires from several hundred donors and added high-resolution HLA genotyping. Rather than using new phenotypic data, the later analysis identified candidate immune exposures from TCR beta sequences and from how often those sequences occurred across donors. An earlier analysis of more than 450 of the donors used high-throughput TCR beta sequencing to judge whether each TCR beta V gene segment behaved as functional or pseudogenic. Alongside the repertoire data, information on donor age, sex, ethnicity and CMV serostatus was compiled. A later genetic analysis used genome-wide SNP genotypes for about 60% of the roughly 670 donors, treating that subset as a discovery cohort. All discovery cohort repertoires had been generated on a single sequencing platform. Both class I and class II loci were covered by HLA typing, at four-digit resolution. Typing coverage varied by locus: about 629-630 donors for A, B, C, DRB1 and DQB1; approximately 520 for DQA1; about 590 for DPA1; 400 to 480 for DPB1. Because of strong linkage in the cohort, a few DR-DQ haplotypes were treated as single units for association and clustering. Among 398 genotyped donors of the cohort, an average of about 240,000 unique TCR beta nucleotide sequences were sequenced per donor, around 20% of them non-productive. What the research found in general, with its limitations: In the study, around 150 TCR beta chains were listed as associated with cytomegalovirus. When HLA alleles, especially DR and DQ, strongly co-occurred, attributing TCR associations to individual alleles was difficult. Compared with equally common non-associated chains, HLA-associated TCR beta chains in a later analysis were more clonally expanded and had lower generation probabilities. The 87-base-pair reads could not distinguish some IMGT-functional V segments, including TRBV6-2 and TRBV6-3, so those segments were excluded. The classifier was reported to diagnose cytomegalovirus status with high specificity and sensitivity in both the original and validation cohorts. Seventeen rarely observed V segments, including chromosome 9 orphons, were excluded from the earlier analysis of some 590 of the donors because counts were too low. Correlated functional status among segregating V segments might be attributable to linkage disequilibrium, but an unknown experimental factor could not be ruled out. CMV serostatus was the only immune exposure information available for the cohort. Only TCR beta chains were sequenced in this cohort, and the absence of alpha or paired-chain data limited detectable features. Because HLA typing was missing for some donors at each locus, association tests included only the typed subset. A further reported finding was that TCR beta sequences accurately predicted the HLA-A and HLA-B alleles for most subjects in the first cohort. The authors suggested that the approach could potentially be generalized to other disease states and immunological phenotypes. An earlier analysis of some 560 of the donors showed that most TCR beta V segments appeared in productive rearrangements either about 87% or about 30% of the time, which broadly matched IMGT annotations. Three of the identified cytomegalovirus-associated TCR beta chains were confirmed in vitro to be specific for cytomegalovirus antigens. Most TCR sequences were observed very rarely across donors, whereas some public TCRs were present in many individuals. The presence/absence analyses assumed that sequencing depth was roughly uniform across donors, and that assumption may not be true. Most CMV-associated TCR beta chains appeared to be HLA-restricted in a later analysis, and the HLA associations seemed to be driven largely by CMV exposure. According to a later analysis, TCR association rates differed among HLA loci, with DRB1 alleles showing the most associated TCRs and HLA-C alleles showing the fewest. At a false discovery rate of 0.05, a later analysis linked approximately 18,000 TCR beta sequences to specific HLA alleles. In a later analysis, several top co-occurrence clusters were reported to appear linked to parvovirus B19, influenza, CMV and Epstein-Barr virus. In a later genetic analysis, a missense DCLRE1C variant was associated with V-gene and J-gene trimming of TCR beta chains, and the association was replicated in an independent cohort. A group of highly shared sequence variants was considered likely to be a technical artifact of the sequencing pipeline. According to a later genetic analysis, donors in an Asian-associated ancestry cluster had fewer N-insertions in productive TCRs than the approximately 630-donor mean.

The cohort consisted of some 730 healthy bone marrow donors. At the time of sampling, all cohort members were nominally healthy, though unrecorded immune exposures were likely present. The donor tested CMV seropositive, placing the donor among the 310 or so seropositive members of the cohort. A peripheral blood sample was collected from each donor, and TCR beta sequencing was performed on peripheral blood mononuclear cells. Genomic DNA was extracted from the blood cell samples with the Qiagen DNeasy Blood Extraction Kit. Details on this clone: This receptor's antigen is unknown.

The library was obtained by the immunoSEQ multiplex PCR assay. A mixture of 60 forward primers for TCR Vbeta segments and 13 reverse primers for TCR Jbeta segments was used in the multiplex PCR. The CDR3 region of rearranged TCR beta genes was amplified from genomic DNA by a multiplex PCR assay. The Illumina HiSeq System was used to sequence the amplified TCR beta libraries as 87-base-pair reads. The authors processed their data as follows. A later analysis tallied 80 million to 95 million unique TCR beta chains across the 600 to 700 repertoires, and approximately 11 million of those chains were shared by two or more donors. Raw reads were error-corrected and collapsed into unique sequences by a nearest-neighbor algorithm in which closely related sequences were merged to remove PCR and sequencing errors. To assign V, D and J gene segments, CDR3 sequences were aligned to IMGT reference sequences. Each retained sequence needed at least a six-nucleotide match to both a V gene segment and a J gene segment. A rearrangement was called productive if the CDR3 had no stop codons and remained in frame with V and J, and every other rearrangement was called non-productive. Following IMGT convention, CDR3 was defined as the stretch from the second conserved V-encoded cysteine up to the conserved J-encoded phenylalanine. The earlier analysis of 587 of the donors excluded sequences that lacked an unambiguous match to a single V gene segment. An earlier analysis of about 600 of the donors called V segments functional above 56.7% productive rearrangements and segregating when the between-donor standard deviation exceeded 5%. A statistical classification framework was developed to diagnose cytomegalovirus status using the catalog of TCR beta chain sequences. V and J gene assignment, in a later analysis, came from comparing TCR nucleotide sequences with IMGT/GENE-DB human TR gene sequences. The TCRdist pipeline was used in a later analysis to assign CDR3 sequences and most-parsimonious VDJ recombination scenarios. In a later analysis, each TCR beta chain was defined by its CDR3 amino acid sequence together with its V-gene family, and reads lacking a unique V-gene family were excluded. To address suspected cross-contamination and a sequencing artifact, a later analysis removed some 620 highly shared, low-generation-probability nucleotide sequences. For each public chain, a later analysis derived a clonal expansion index from normalized ranks of inferred template counts within each repertoire. Generation probabilities in a later analysis came from a VDJ recombination model fitted to out-of-frame rearrangements, and those results were checked against IGoR. In a later analysis, TCR-TCR, TCR-HLA and TCR-CMV co-occurrence was scored with hypergeometric tests, and a repertoire-size bias correction was applied to TCR pairs. In a later analysis, false discovery rates were estimated by permuting HLA or CMV assignments 20 times. A later analysis grouped co-occurring TCRs with DBSCAN, adding TCRdist sequence similarity when clustering within HLA-allele-positive subsets. Co-occurrence clustering excluded repertoires with fewer than 30,000 or more than 120,000 public chains, plus five with anomalous nucleotide sharing. In TCRdb, the immuneACCESS table is reduced to in-frame sequences with V and J assigned. These tables do not hold every clone; where another copy was compared, an unresolved V gene accounts for under half, and the others remain unexplained. The V and J calls and the clone size are those of that table, but D and trimming were determined from the DNA. The sample's own table lists roughly 72,000 clones. Roughly 3.8% of the sample is held by the ten biggest clonotypes.

At the junction V is shortened by 2 bases and J by 1 base, with 16 bases in between. The CDR3 numbers 16 residues from cysteine through phenylalanine. The kept DNA is CDR3 alone, 48 bases in frame from the first base. The chain links TRBV5-3 with TRBJ2-7, with a weak D call of TRBD2 (6 bases match). TRBV5-3 is recorded as an ORF, its role being uncertain. This receptor was taken from a man in his late teens or twenties in good health and CMV-seropositive. Material for sequencing was PBMCs. The CDR3 reads as follows: CARSFSHRLGSYEQYF. The DNA sequence is as follows: TGTGCCAGAAGCTTCTCACACCGACTAGGTTCCTACGAGCAGTACTTC.